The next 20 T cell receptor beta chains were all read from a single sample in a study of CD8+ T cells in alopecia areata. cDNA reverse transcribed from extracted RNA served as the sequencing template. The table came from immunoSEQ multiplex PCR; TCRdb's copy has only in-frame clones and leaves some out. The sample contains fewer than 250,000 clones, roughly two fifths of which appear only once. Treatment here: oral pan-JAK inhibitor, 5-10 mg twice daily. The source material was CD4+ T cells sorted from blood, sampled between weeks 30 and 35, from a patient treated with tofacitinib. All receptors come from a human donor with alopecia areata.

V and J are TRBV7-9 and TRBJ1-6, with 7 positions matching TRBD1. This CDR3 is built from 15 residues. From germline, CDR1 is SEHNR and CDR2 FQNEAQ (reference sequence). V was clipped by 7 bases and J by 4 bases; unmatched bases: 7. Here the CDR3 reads CASTGGGLYNSPLHF. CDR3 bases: TGTGCCAGCACCGGAGGGGGCCTTTATAATTCACCCCTCCACTTT.

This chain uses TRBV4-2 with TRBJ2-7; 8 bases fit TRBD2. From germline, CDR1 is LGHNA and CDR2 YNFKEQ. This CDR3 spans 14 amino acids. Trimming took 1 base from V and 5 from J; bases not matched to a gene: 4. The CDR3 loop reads CASSQAAGANEQYF. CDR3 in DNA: TGTGCCAGCAGCCAAGCAGCGGGAGCAAACGAGCAGTACTTC.

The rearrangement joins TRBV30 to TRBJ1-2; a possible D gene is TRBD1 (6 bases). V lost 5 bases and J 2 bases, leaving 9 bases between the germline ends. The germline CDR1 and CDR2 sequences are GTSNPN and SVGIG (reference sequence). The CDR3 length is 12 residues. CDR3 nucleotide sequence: TGTGCCTGGGAGGGGGGAAACTATGGCTACACCTTC. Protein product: CAWEGGNYGYTF.

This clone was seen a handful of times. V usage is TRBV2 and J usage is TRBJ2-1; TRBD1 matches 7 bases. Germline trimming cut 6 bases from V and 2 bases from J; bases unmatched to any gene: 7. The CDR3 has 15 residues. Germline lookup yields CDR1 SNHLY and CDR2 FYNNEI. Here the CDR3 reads CASSPRTGAYNEQFF. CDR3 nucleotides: TGTGCCAGCAGCCCTCGGACAGGTGCCTACAATGAGCAGTTCTTC.

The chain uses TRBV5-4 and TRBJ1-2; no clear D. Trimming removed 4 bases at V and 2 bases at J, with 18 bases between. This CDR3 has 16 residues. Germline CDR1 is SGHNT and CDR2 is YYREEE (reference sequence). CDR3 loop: CASSLGEFWTNYGYTF. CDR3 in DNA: TGTGCCAGCAGCCTTGGCGAGTTTTGGACCAACTATGGCTACACCTTC.

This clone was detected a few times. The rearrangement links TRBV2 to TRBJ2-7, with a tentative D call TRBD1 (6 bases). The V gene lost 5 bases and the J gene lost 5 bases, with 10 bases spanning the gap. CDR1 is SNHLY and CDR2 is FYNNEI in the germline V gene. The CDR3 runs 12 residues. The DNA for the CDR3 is TGTGCCAGCAGTTCACAGGGCCACGAGCAGTACTTC. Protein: CASSSQGHEQYF.

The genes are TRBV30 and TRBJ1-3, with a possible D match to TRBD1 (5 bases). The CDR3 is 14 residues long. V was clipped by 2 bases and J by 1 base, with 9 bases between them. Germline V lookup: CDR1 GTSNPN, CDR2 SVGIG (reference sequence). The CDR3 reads CAWSTGGSGNTIYF. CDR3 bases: TGTGCCTGGAGTACGGGGGGTTCTGGAAACACCATATATTTT.

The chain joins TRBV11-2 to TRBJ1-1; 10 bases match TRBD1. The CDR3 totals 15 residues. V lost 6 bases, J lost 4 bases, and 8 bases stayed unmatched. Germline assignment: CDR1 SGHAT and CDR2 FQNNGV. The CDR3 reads CASRSRQGAVTEAFF. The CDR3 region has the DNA TGTGCCAGCAGATCACGACAGGGGGCGGTCACTGAAGCTTTCTTT.

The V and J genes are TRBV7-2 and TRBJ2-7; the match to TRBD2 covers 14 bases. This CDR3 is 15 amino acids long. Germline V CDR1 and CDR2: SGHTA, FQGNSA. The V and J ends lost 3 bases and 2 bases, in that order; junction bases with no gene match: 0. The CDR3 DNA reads TGTGCCAGCAGCTTGACTAGCGGGGGGGCCTACGAGCAGTACTTC. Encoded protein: CASSLTSGGAYEQYF.

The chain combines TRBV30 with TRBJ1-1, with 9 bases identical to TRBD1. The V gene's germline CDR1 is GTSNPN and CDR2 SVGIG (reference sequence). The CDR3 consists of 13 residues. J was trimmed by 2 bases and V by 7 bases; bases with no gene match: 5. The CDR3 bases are TGTGCCTTCGGGGACAGGGCAAACACTGAAGCTTTCTTT. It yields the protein CAFGDRANTEAFF.

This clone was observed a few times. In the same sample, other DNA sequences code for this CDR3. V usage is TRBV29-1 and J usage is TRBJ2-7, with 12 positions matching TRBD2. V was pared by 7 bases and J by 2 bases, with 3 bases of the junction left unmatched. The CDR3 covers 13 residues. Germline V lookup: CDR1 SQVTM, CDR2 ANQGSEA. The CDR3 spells CSARLAGAYEQYF. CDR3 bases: TGCAGCGCTCGACTAGCGGGGGCCTACGAGCAGTACTTC.

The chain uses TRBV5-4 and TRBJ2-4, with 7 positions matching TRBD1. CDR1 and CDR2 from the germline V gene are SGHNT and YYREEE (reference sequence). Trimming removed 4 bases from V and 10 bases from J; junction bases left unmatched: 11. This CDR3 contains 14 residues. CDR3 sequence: CASSPDRVKMIQYF. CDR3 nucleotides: TGTGCCAGCAGCCCAGACAGGGTAAAAATGATTCAGTACTTC.

In DNA, the CDR3 is TGTGCCAGCAGCGTATCTCCCCGACAGGGGGCGGGTGACGAGCAGTACTTC. Encoded protein: CASSVSPRQGAGDEQYF. V gene TRBV9 combines with J gene TRBJ2-7; 10 bases are a match to TRBD1. The J segment lost 5 bases and the V segment lost 1 base, leaving 12 bases of the junction unmatched. This CDR3 spans 17 amino acids. In germline, CDR1 is SGDLS, CDR2 YYNGEE.

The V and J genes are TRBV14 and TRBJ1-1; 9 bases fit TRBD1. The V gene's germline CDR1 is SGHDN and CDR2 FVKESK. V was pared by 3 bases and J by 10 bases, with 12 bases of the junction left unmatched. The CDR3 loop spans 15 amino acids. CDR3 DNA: TGTGCCAGCAGCCAGGGACAGGGTAGGGTCCCGGGAGCTTTCTTT. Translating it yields CASSQGQGRVPGAFF.

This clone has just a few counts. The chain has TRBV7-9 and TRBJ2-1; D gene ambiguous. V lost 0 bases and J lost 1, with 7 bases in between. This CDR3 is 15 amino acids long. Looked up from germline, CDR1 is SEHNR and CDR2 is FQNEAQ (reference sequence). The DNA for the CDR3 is TGTGCCAGCAGCTTAGCACGTACTTCCTACAATGAGCAGTTCTTC. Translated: CASSLARTSYNEQFF. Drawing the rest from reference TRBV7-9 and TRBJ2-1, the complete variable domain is DTGVSQNPRHKITKRGQNVTFRCDPISEHNRLYWYRQTLGQGPEFLTYFQNEAQLEKSRLLSDRFSAERPKGSFSTLEIQRTEQGDSAMYLCASSLARTSYNEQFFGPGTRLTVL.

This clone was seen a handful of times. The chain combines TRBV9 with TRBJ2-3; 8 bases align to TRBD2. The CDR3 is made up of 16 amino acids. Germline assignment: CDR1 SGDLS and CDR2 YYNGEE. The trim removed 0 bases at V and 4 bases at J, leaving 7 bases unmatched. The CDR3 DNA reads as TGTGCCAGCAGCGTAGGAGGTCGGGGGGGGCCAGATACGCAGTATTTT. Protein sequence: CASSVGGRGGPDTQYF.

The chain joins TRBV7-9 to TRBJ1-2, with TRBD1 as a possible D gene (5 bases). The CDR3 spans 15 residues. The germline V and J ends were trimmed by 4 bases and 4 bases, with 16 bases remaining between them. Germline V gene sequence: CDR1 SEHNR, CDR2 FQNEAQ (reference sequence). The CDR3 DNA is TGTGCCAGCAGCTCCGCCCGGGGGGAAAGCTATGGCTACACCTTC. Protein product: CASSSARGESYGYTF.

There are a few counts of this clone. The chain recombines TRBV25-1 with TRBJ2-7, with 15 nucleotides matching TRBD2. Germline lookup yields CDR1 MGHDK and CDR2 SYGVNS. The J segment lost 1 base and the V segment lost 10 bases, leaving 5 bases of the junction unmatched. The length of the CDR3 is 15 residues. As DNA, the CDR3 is TGTGCCACCGGACTAGCGGGAGGGCCGTCCTACGAGCAGTACTTC. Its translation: CATGLAGGPSYEQYF.

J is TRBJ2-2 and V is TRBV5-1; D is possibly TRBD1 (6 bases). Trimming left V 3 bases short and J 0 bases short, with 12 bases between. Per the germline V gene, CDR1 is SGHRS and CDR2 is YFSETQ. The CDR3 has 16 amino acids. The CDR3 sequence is CASSWTRTANTGELFF. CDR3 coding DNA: TGCGCCAGCAGCTGGACGCGGACAGCGAACACCGGGGAGCTGTTTTTT.

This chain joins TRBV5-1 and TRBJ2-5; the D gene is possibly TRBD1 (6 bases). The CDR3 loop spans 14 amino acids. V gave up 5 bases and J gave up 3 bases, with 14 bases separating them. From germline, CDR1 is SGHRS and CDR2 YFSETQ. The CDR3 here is CASSPWAGEETQYF. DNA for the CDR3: TGCGCCAGCAGTCCGTGGGCAGGGGAAGAGACCCAGTACTTC.